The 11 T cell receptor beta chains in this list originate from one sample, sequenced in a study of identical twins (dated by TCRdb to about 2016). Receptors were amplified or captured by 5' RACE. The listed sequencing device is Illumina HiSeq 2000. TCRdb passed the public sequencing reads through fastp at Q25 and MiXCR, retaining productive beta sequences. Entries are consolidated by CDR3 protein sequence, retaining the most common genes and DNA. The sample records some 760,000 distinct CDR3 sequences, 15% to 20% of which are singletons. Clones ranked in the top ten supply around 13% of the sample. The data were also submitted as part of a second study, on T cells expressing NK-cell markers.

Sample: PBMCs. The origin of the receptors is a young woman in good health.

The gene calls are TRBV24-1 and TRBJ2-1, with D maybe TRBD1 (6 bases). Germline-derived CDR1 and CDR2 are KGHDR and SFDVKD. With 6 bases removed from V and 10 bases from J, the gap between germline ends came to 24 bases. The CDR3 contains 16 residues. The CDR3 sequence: CATSLGALGRAGEQFF. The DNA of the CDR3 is TGTGCCACCAGTTTGGGGGCGTTGGGAAGGGCCGGGGAGCAGTTCTTC.

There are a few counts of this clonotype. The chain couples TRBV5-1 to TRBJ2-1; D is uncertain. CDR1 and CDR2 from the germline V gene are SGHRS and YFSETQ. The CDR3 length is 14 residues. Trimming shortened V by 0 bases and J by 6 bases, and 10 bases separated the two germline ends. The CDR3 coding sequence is TGCGCCAGCAGCTTGGTGGTCGGCGGCAATGAGCAGTTCTTC. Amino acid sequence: CASSLVVGGNEQFF.

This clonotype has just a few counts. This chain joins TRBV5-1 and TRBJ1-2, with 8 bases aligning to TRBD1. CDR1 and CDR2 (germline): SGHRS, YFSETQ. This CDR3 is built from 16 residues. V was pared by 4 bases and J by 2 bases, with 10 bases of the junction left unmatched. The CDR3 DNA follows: TGCGCCAGCAGCCAGGGGACAGGACCGTACAACTATGGCTACACCTTC. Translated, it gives CASSQGTGPYNYGYTF.

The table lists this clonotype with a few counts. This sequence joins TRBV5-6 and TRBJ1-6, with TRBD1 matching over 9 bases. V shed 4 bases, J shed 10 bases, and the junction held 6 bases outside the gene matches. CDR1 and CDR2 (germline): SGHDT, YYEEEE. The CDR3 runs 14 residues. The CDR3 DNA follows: TGTGCCAGCAGCGTGGGACAGGGTAGATCACCCCTCCACTTT. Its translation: CASSVGQGRSPLHF. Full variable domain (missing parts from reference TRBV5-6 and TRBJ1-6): DAGVTQSPTHLIKTRGQQVTLRCSPKSGHDTVSWYQQALGQGPQFIFQYYEEEERQRGNFPDRFSGHQFPNYSSELNVNALLLGDSALYLCASSVGQGRSPLHFGNGTRLTVT.

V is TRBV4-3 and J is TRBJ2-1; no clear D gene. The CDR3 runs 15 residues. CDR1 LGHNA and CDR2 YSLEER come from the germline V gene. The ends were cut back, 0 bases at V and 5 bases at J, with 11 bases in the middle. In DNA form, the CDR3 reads TGCGCCAGCAGCCAAGATCGGAAAGGTGACAATGAGCAGTTCTTC. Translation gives CASSQDRKGDNEQFF.

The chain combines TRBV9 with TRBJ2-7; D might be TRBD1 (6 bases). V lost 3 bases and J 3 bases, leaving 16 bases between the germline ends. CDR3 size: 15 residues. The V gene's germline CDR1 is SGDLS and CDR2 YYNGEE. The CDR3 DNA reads TGTGCCAGCAGCGCGTTCCCCCGACAGGACTACGAGCAGTACTTC. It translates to CASSAFPRQDYEQYF.

CDR3 sequence: CASSQDVRGTDTQYF. The CDR3 DNA follows: TGTGCCAGCAGCCAAGATGTTAGGGGCACAGATACGCAGTATTTT. The chain links TRBV3-1 to TRBJ2-3; D call uncertain. The V gene lost 0 bases and the J gene lost 1 base, with 8 bases spanning the gap. The germline CDR1 and CDR2 sequences are LGHDT and YNNKEL (reference sequence). The CDR3 runs to 15 residues.

This chain's CDR3 is CASTSTGRDQPQHF. The DNA for the CDR3 is TGTGCCAGCACCTCGACAGGGAGGGATCAGCCCCAGCATTTT. This chain links TRBV12-3 or TRBV12-4 with TRBJ1-5, with TRBD1 identical over 7 bases. There are 14 residues in the CDR3. The trim removed 7 bases at V and 5 bases at J, leaving 8 bases unmatched.

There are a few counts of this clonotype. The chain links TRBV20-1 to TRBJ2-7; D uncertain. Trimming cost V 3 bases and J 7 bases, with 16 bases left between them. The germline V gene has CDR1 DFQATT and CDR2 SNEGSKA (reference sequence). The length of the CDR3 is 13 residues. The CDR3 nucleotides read TGCAGTGCTAGGGCCCGCAAGGAACCGGAGCAGTACTTC. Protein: CSARARKEPEQYF.

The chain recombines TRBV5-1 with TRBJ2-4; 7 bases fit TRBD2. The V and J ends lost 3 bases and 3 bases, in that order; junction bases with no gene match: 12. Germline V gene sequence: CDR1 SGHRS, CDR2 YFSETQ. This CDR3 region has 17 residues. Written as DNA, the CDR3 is TGCGCCAGCAGCTCGATTTTAGCGGGCGGGCGCAAAAACATTCAGTACTTC. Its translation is CASSSILAGGRKNIQYF.

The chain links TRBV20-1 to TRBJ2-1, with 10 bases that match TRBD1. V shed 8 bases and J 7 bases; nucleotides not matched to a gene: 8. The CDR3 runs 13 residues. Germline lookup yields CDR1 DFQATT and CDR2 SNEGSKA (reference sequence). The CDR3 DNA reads TGCAGTTTGCCCGGGACAGGGGTGAATGAGCAGTTCTTC. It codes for CSLPGTGVNEQFF.